The clone carrying this TCR beta chain was picked up a small number of times. This sample is part of a study of identical twins. A universal primer site was created by template switching, with the cDNA bearing unique molecular identifiers. One entry per CDR3 protein, called by TCRdb with MiXCR from the 5' RACE reads. The data show under 300,000 distinct CDR3 sequences, with roughly an eighth seen just once and 4% to 5% held by the top ten. The CDR3 contains 15 residues. Trimming removed 4 bases at V and 4 bases at J, with 17 bases between. Germline-derived CDR1 and CDR2 are MNHEY and SMNVEV (reference sequence). The data also belong to a second study, concerning yellow fever vaccine responses in identical twins.

The chain carries TRBV27 and TRBJ2-7; no firm D call. The source is a woman aged 18-29 years in good health. Sequenced input: memory (CD45RO+) T cells sorted from blood. The CDR3 loop reads CASSSPSLSLYEQYF. The DNA for the CDR3 is TGTGCCAGCAGTTCCCCCTCCTTGTCACTATACGAGCAGTACTTC.